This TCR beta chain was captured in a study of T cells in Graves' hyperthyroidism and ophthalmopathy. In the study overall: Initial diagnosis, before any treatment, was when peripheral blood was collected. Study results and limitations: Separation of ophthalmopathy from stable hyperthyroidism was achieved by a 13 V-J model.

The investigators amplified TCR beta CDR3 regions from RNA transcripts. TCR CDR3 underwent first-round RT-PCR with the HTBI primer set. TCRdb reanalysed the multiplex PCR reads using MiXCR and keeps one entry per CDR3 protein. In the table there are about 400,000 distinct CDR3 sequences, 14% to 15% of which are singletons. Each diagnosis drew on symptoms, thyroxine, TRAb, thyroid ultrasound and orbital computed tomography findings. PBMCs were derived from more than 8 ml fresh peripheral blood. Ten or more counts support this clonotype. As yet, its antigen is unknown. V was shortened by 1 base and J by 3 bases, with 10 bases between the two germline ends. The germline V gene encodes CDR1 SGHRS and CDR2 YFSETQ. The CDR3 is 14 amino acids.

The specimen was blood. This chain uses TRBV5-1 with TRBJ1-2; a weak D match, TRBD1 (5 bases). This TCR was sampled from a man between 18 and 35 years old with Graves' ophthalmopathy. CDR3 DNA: TGCGCCAGCAGCTTGTCAGGGTTAGACTATGGCTACACCTTC. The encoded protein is CASSLSGLDYGYTF.